The 29 T cell receptor beta chains reported below all come from one sample, sequenced in a study of blood T cell repertoires in COVID-19. Libraries were prepared by immunoSEQ multiplex PCR; TCRdb keeps only in-frame clonotypes and omits some of them. The table has roughly 300,000 clones, about 88% seen once. Sequencing input: peripheral blood. Receptors were obtained from a human donor with COVID-19, enrolled during active disease. The donor label of this sample is uncertain.

The V gene is TRBV4-3, the J gene TRBJ1-2, with no clear D. Germline V gene data show CDR1 as LGHNA and CDR2 as YSLEER. The V end lost 0 bases, the J end lost 5 bases, and 13 bases lay between the germline ends. The CDR3 totals 15 residues. CDR3 sequence: CASSQDLSSFYGYTF. The DNA of the CDR3 is TGCGCCAGCAGCCAAGATCTTAGCAGTTTTTATGGCTACACCTTC.

This sequence joins TRBV6-6 and TRBJ2-7, with 10 positions matching TRBD1. The length of the CDR3 is 15 residues. Trimming at V came to 6 bases and at J to 4 bases, leaving 9 bases not matched to a gene. Germline V lookup: CDR1 MNHNY, CDR2 SVGAGI (reference sequence). The CDR3 DNA reads as TGTGCCAGCAGCCGCCAGACAGGGGGCATTTACGAGCAGTACTTC. Encoded protein: CASSRQTGGIYEQYF.

This clone was recorded once. This rearrangement joins TRBV19 to TRBJ2-3; 9 nucleotides agree with TRBD1. From germline, CDR1 is LNHDA and CDR2 SQIVND (reference sequence). This CDR3 is 15 amino acids long. V dropped 6 bases and J dropped 5; count of bases not matched to a gene: 9. The CDR3 DNA is TGTGCCAGTAGCCCCCGGGACAGGGATTTAGATACGCAGTATTTT. Translated: CASSPRDRDLDTQYF.

This chain links TRBV9 with TRBJ2-1; TRBD1 is a possible D gene (6 bases). Looked up from germline, CDR1 is SGDLS and CDR2 is YYNGEE. The V gene lost 0 bases and the J gene lost 6 bases, with 16 bases spanning the gap. The CDR3 is made up of 16 amino acids. The DNA for the CDR3 is TGTGCCAGCAGCGTAGGAGGGGGTGTTACCCTCAATGAGCAGTTCTTC. Its protein product is CASSVGGGVTLNEQFF.

V is TRBV10-3 and J is TRBJ2-1; the match to TRBD2 covers 9 bases. From germline, CDR1 is ENHRY and CDR2 SYGVKD. CDR3 length: 16 residues. V lost 4 bases, J lost 5 bases, and 9 bases stayed unmatched. CDR3 nucleotides: TGTGCCATCAGTGGAGCAGCGGGAGGCGGGGACAATGAGCAGTTCTTC. Its translation: CAISGAAGGGDNEQFF.

V and J are TRBV2 and TRBJ2-2; 8 bases align to TRBD2. V shed 7 bases and J 6 bases; nucleotides not matched to a gene: 7. Germline values: CDR1 SNHLY, CDR2 FYNNEI. The CDR3 runs 14 residues. The CDR3, as DNA: TGTGCCAGCACCCCCGGGAGGGCCCCCGGGGAGCTGTTTTTT. Encoded protein: CASTPGRAPGELFF.

V gene TRBV2 combines with J gene TRBJ2-1, with 12 bases fitting TRBD2. The trim removed 8 bases at V and 9 bases at J, leaving 8 bases unmatched. From germline, CDR1 is SNHLY and CDR2 FYNNEI. The CDR3 loop spans 14 amino acids. CDR3 nucleotide sequence: TGTGCCAGCGGTCGACTAGCGGGAGAGGGTGAGCAGTTCTTC. Encoded protein: CASGRLAGEGEQFF.

CDR3 in amino acids: CASRASADTQYF. In DNA form, the CDR3 reads TGTGCCAGCAGGGCTAGCGCAGATACGCAGTATTTT. The genes are TRBV5-6 and TRBJ2-3; weak D call: TRBD2 (6 bases). Trimming shortened V by 5 bases and J by 4 bases, and 8 bases separated the two germline ends. The CDR3 has 12 residues. Germline values: CDR1 SGHDT, CDR2 YYEEEE.

The table lists this clone with a few counts. This chain links TRBV7-8 with TRBJ2-3; TRBD1 matches at 12 bases. V trimming: 3 bases; J trimming: 2 bases; junction bases outside the gene matches: 3. Germline CDR1 reads SGHVS; CDR2 reads FQNEAQ. The CDR3 is made up of 16 amino acids. CDR3 loop: CASSLGQGAPTDTQYF. CDR3 DNA sequence: TGTGCCAGCAGCTTGGGACAGGGGGCCCCCACAGATACGCAGTATTTT.

The chain joins TRBV2 to TRBJ2-7; maybe TRBD1 (5 bases). Germline CDR1 is SNHLY and CDR2 is FYNNEI. The V and J ends lost 7 bases and 0 bases respectively, with 10 bases between them. CDR3 length equals 13 residues. The CDR3: CASTSRASYEQYF. The CDR3 coding sequence is TGTGCCAGCACCTCCAGGGCCTCCTACGAGCAGTACTTC.

This chain uses TRBV3-1 (or the pseudogene TRBV3-2) with TRBJ2-1; D is unresolved. The CDR3 loop spans 15 amino acids. The germline V gene encodes CDR1 LGHDT and CDR2 YNNKEL (reference sequence). The V end was cut by 1 base, the J end by 0 bases, with 7 bases between. CDR3 residues: CASSQGQGSYNEQFF. CDR3 nucleotides: TGTGCCAGCAGCCAAGGACAAGGCTCCTACAATGAGCAGTTCTTC.

The rearrangement links TRBV7-9 to TRBJ1-1; perhaps TRBD1 as D (6 bases). The CDR3 spans 13 residues. Between the trimmed V and J ends, which lost 7 bases and 5 bases, there was a span of 14 bases. The germline V gene has CDR1 SEHNR and CDR2 FQNEAQ (reference sequence). CDR3 protein: CASTGQGRTEAFF. The CDR3 region has the DNA TGTGCCAGCACTGGGCAGGGGCGGACTGAAGCTTTCTTT.

This clone was seen a single time. CDR3 amino acids: CSVDVAGVSGEGYTF. CDR3 coding DNA: TGCAGCGTTGACGTAGCGGGGGTCTCGGGGGAAGGCTACACCTTC. The chain links TRBV29-1 to TRBJ1-2; maybe TRBD1 (5 bases). Germline CDR1 and CDR2: SQVTM and ANQGSEA. The CDR3 totals 15 residues. Trimming took off 3 bases at V and 8 bases at J, with 22 bases between the two ends.

The table lists this clone with a count of one. The rearrangement links TRBV7-2 to TRBJ1-2, with D uncertain. The CDR3 is made up of 15 amino acids. CDR1 SGHTA and CDR2 FQGNSA come from the germline V gene. V dropped 0 bases and J dropped 2 bases, with 10 bases sitting between them. The CDR3 nucleotides read TGTGCCAGCAGCTTAGCGCCCGGAGGGAACTATGGCTACACCTTC. This translates into CASSLAPGGNYGYTF.

This clone was counted once. CDR3 sequence: CASSQVRGNTGELFF. The CDR3 DNA sequence: TGCGCCAGCAGCCAAGTCCGAGGGAACACCGGGGAGCTGTTTTTT. The chain couples TRBV4-3 to TRBJ2-2, with D hard to call. Germline-derived CDR1 and CDR2 are LGHNA and YSLEER. The CDR3 is made up of 15 amino acids. V shed 1 base and J shed 1 base, with 7 bases lying between them.

This clone was recorded a few times. This chain links TRBV6-5 with TRBJ1-5, with TRBD1 matching 9 bases. The ends lost 2 bases at V and 5 bases at J; junction bases unmatched: 7. The germline gives CDR1 MNHEY, CDR2 SVGAGI. This CDR3 has 16 amino acids. The CDR3 DNA reads as TGTGCCAGCAGTTACGGAGGGACAGGGAGCGATCAGCCCCAGCATTTT. This sequence encodes CASSYGGTGSDQPQHF.

This CDR3 is CASSYYYEQYF. CDR3 nucleotides: TGTGCCAGCAGCTACTACTACGAGCAGTACTTC. This chain joins TRBV7-2 and TRBJ2-7, with D uncertain. Deletions cut 4 bases from V and 3 bases from J, with 4 bases between. Germline assignment: CDR1 SGHTA and CDR2 FQGNSA. The CDR3 has 11 residues.

V and J are TRBV11-2 and TRBJ2-5; TRBD1 might be the D (5 bases). There are 15 residues in the CDR3. Germline CDR1 reads SGHAT; CDR2 reads FQNNGV. V gave up 0 bases and J gave up 0 bases, with 8 bases separating them. The chain's CDR3 is CASSLDRAYQETQYF. The CDR3 coding sequence is TGTGCCAGCAGCTTAGACAGGGCCTACCAAGAGACCCAGTACTTC.

The chain links TRBV11-3 to TRBJ2-5, with 13 bases fitting TRBD2. CDR1 is SGHNT, CDR2 YENEEA, per germline. V gave up 5 bases and J gave up 5 bases; unmatched junction bases: 8. This CDR3 is 16 amino acids long. This CDR3 is CASSPGLAGVGETQYF. CDR3 nucleotide sequence: TGTGCCAGCAGCCCCGGACTAGCGGGAGTCGGTGAGACCCAGTACTTC.

This clone was seen only a few times. This chain uses TRBV24-1 with TRBJ2-7, with 11 bases fitting TRBD1. CDR3 size: 18 residues. V shed 5 bases and J 2 bases; nucleotides not matched to a gene: 13. Per germline, CDR1 KGHDR and CDR2 SFDVKD. This CDR3 is CATSANSAPGQGAYEQYF. The CDR3 nucleotides read TGTGCCACCAGTGCAAACTCGGCCCCGGGACAGGGGGCCTACGAGCAGTACTTC.

The chain uses TRBV24-1 and TRBJ2-1, with D perhaps matching TRBD1 (6 bases). Germline V gives CDR1 KGHDR, CDR2 SFDVKD. V was cut by 6 bases and J by 0 bases, with 14 bases left in between. This CDR3 region has 16 residues. CDR3 residues: CATSPNTGSSYNEQFF. CDR3 nucleotides: TGTGCCACCAGTCCCAATACAGGGAGCTCCTACAATGAGCAGTTCTTC.

The J gene is TRBJ2-7, the V gene TRBV5-4; 12 nucleotides match TRBD1. Trimming at V came to 4 bases and at J to 5 bases, leaving 7 bases not matched to a gene. The length of the CDR3 is 15 residues. Germline V gene data show CDR1 as SGHNT and CDR2 as YYREEE (reference sequence). The CDR3 region is CASSEGQGAIHEQYF. The CDR3, as DNA: TGTGCCAGCAGCGAGGGACAGGGGGCGATCCACGAGCAGTACTTC.

V gene TRBV10-3 combines with J gene TRBJ2-1, with D perhaps matching TRBD2 (5 bases). The V gene lost 8 bases and the J gene lost 0 bases, with 14 bases spanning the gap. The CDR3 is made up of 15 amino acids. The germline gives CDR1 ENHRY, CDR2 SYGVKD. The CDR3 region is CAIREVGSSYNEQFF. In DNA, the CDR3 is TGTGCCATCCGAGAGGTAGGGAGCTCCTACAATGAGCAGTTCTTC.

The V call is TRBV3-1 (or the pseudogene TRBV3-2), the J call TRBJ1-1; a weak D match, TRBD1 (5 bases). This CDR3 region has 14 residues. Germline values: CDR1 LGHDT, CDR2 YNNKEL (reference sequence). The V and J ends lost 8 bases and 5 bases respectively, with 18 bases between them. The DNA for the CDR3 is TGTGCCAGCCGGAAGATAGGGGATGGGACTGAAGCTTTCTTT. This gives the protein CASRKIGDGTEAFF.

In regard to this clone: Other nucleotide sequences in the sample specify the same CDR3. The chain recombines TRBV19 with TRBJ2-7, with 7 bases identical to TRBD2. Germline trimming cut 1 base from V and 3 bases from J; bases unmatched to any gene: 3. Germline assignment: CDR1 LNHDA and CDR2 SQIVND (reference sequence). This CDR3 is built from 14 residues. The DNA of the CDR3 is TGTGCCAGTAGTATAGGGCGGGGGAACTACGAGCAGTACTTC. Its translation is CASSIGRGNYEQYF.

The chain couples TRBV28 to TRBJ2-3, with 10 nucleotides matching TRBD2. The J segment lost 5 bases and the V segment lost 6 bases, leaving 8 bases of the junction unmatched. This CDR3 comprises 15 residues. Per germline, CDR1 MDHEN and CDR2 SYDVKM. Written as DNA, the CDR3 is TGTGCCAGCAGCCCCGGACTAGCGGTGGTAGATACGCAGTATTTT. Translating gives CASSPGLAVVDTQYF.

V gene TRBV10-3 combines with J gene TRBJ2-2; D is perhaps TRBD1 (6 bases). The germline V gene has CDR1 ENHRY and CDR2 SYGVKD. With 5 bases removed from V and 7 bases from J, the gap between germline ends came to 14 bases. CDR3 size: 14 residues. CDR3 DNA sequence: TGTGCCATCAGTAGCGGACAGAGCCACGGGGAGCTGTTTTTT. This gives the protein CAISSGQSHGELFF.

This clone was seen only once. V gene TRBV19 combines with J gene TRBJ1-6, with no clear D. Trimming left V 8 bases short and J 13 bases short, with 9 bases between. Germline lookup yields CDR1 LNHDA and CDR2 SQIVND (reference sequence). This CDR3 comprises 10 residues. The CDR3 here is CASGPLPLHF. The CDR3 DNA follows: TGTGCCAGTGGGCCCTTGCCCCTCCACTTT.

The chain combines TRBV3-1 (or the pseudogene TRBV3-2) with TRBJ2-1; 12 nucleotides align to TRBD2. This CDR3 has 15 amino acids. The germline V gene has CDR1 LGHDT and CDR2 YNNKEL (reference sequence). V shed 4 bases and J 9 bases; nucleotides not matched to a gene: 7. CDR3 protein: CASSLRLAGVLEQFF. The DNA for the CDR3 is TGTGCCAGCAGCCTAAGACTAGCGGGAGTTCTTGAGCAGTTCTTC.